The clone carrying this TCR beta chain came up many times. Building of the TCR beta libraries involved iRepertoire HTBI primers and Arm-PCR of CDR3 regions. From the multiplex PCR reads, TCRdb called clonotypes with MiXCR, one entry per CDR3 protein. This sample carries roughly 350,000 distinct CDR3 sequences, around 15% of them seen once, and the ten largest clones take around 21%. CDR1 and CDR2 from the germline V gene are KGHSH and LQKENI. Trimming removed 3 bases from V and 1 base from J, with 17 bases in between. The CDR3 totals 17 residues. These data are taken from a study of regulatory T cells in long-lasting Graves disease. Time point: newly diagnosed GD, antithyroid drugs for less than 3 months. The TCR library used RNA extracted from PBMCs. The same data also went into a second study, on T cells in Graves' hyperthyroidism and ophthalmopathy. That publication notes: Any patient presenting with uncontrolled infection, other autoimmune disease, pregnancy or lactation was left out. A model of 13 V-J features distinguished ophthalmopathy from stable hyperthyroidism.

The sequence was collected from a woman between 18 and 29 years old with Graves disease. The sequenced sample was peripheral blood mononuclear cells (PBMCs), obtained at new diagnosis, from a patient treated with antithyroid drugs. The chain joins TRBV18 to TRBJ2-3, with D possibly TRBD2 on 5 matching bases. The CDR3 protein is CASSPPVGSQGTDTQYF. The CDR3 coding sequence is TGTGCCAGCTCACCTCCGGTGGGGAGCCAAGGCACAGATACGCAGTATTTT.